A selection of T cell receptor beta chains follows, all from one sample in a study of OX40 agonist ivuxolimab in advanced cancers. Clones were read by immunoSEQ multiplex PCR, and TCRdb kept only the in-frame ones, dropping some. The table includes fewer than 130,000 clones, over 85% detected once. Sequencing used CD4+ or CD8+ T cells sorted from blood, obtained in a trial of the OX40 agonist ivuxolimab. The receptors stem from an adult with an advanced solid tumor such as melanoma, head and neck, liver or kidney cancer. The CDR3 runs from the conserved cysteine through the conserved F or W. The D gene is left open where the match is weak. Only some rows state a clone size, as once, few, many or a class for expanded clones.

j_gene | abundance | v_gene | d_gene | CDR3nt | CDR3aa
TRBJ2-3 | - | TRBV25-1 | TRBD1 | TGTGCCAGCAGTGAACTCCCGACAGGGTCTCTCACAGATACGCAGTATTTT | CASSELPTGSLTDTQYF
TRBJ1-2 | - | TRBV25-1 | - | TGTGCCAGCAGTGAGGGCTACAGGGATGGCTACACCTTC | CASSEGYRDGYTF
TRBJ2-7 | once | TRBV7-2 | - | TGTGCCAGCAGCCTCCGGGTCCTCTACGAGCAGTACTTC | CASSLRVLYEQYF
TRBJ2-5 | once | TRBV5-4 | TRBD2 | TGTGCCAGCAGCTTGGGCGGGAGGAGAGAGACCCAGTACTTC | CASSLGGRRETQYF
TRBJ1-6 | - | TRBV5-1 | TRBD1 | TGCGCCAGCAGCTTGGCTGATGGGACAGGAATTAATTCACCCCTCCACTTT | CASSLADGTGINSPLHF
TRBJ1-1 | - | TRBV4-2 | TRBD1 | TGTGCCAGCAGCCAAGATGAGACAGGGGGCGGTTATTCTGAAGCTTTCTTT | CASSQDETGGGYSEAFF
TRBJ2-5 | - | TRBV7-2 | - | TGTGCCAGCAGCTTAGACCTAGGTGGGGAGACCCAGTACTTC | CASSLDLGGETQYF
TRBJ2-5 | - | TRBV29-1 | - | TGCAGCGTTGTGGGCGAGACCCAGTACTTC | CSVVGETQYF
TRBJ1-4 | - | TRBV11-2 | - | TGTGCCAGCAGCTCTTTGTTGAATCGAAATGAAAAACTGTTTTTT | CASSSLLNRNEKLFF
TRBJ2-2 | once | TRBV6-5 | - | TGTGCCAGCAGTTACTCGCAACCTACCGGGGAGCTGTTTTTT | CASSYSQPTGELFF
TRBJ2-5 | once | TRBV6-1 | - | TGTGCCAGCAGTGAAGTTCCGGGTATGGAGACCCAGTACTTC | CASSEVPGMETQYF
TRBJ1-1 | - | TRBV19 | - | TGTGCCAGTAGTATTGACTTCAGGAACACTGAAGCTTTCTTT | CASSIDFRNTEAFF
TRBJ2-1 | - | TRBV7-2 | TRBD2 | TGTGCCAGCAGCCCGGGACTAGCGGGGAACAATGAGCAGTTCTTC | CASSPGLAGNNEQFF
TRBJ2-1 | - | TRBV5-5 | - | TGTGCCAGCAGCTTGGTAGCGGAAAGCTCCTACAATGAGCAGTTCTTC | CASSLVAESSYNEQFF
TRBJ1-5 | once | TRBV21-1 | - | TGTGCCAGCAAACCCAACAGGGTTGATCAGCCCCAGCATTTT | CASKPNRVDQPQHF
TRBJ2-5 | once | TRBV6-5 | - | TGTACCAGCAGCCGGTACCAAGAGACCCAGTACTTC | CTSSRYQETQYF
TRBJ1-4 | - | TRBV11-2 | TRBD1 | TGTGCCAGCAGTAGTACGGACAGGGGGTCGGGGGAACTGTTTTTT | CASSSTDRGSGELFF
TRBJ2-7 | - | TRBV28 | TRBD1 | TGTGCCAGCACCACCGAGACAGGGGGGGACGAGCAGTACTTC | CASTTETGGDEQYF
TRBJ1-4 | - | TRBV10-3 | - | TGTGCCGCGTCAGACTTGGTGGCCTCTAATGAAAAACTGTTTTTT | CAASDLVASNEKLFF
TRBJ1-5 | - | TRBV7-8 | - | TGTGCCAGCAGCTTGTTCCCACCCGATAGCGGTAAATATAGCAATCAGCCCCAGCATTTT | CASSLFPPDSGKYSNQPQHF
TRBJ1-6 | - | TRBV6-6 | - | TGTGCCAGCAGTTACAGAGGGTTCTATAATTCACCCCTCCACTTT | CASSYRGFYNSPLHF
TRBJ1-1 | - | TRBV6-5 | - | TGTGCCAGCAGACTGGACCTTCAGAACACTGAAGCTTTCTTT | CASRLDLQNTEAFF
TRBJ1-2 | - | TRBV6-1 | - | TGTGCCAGCAGTCCGGCCACATCTAACTATGGCTACACCTTC | CASSPATSNYGYTF
TRBJ1-6 | - | TRBV6-1 | - | TGTGCCAGCGTGGGGACGGCTAATTCACCCCTCCACTTT | CASVGTANSPLHF
TRBJ2-6 | - | TRBV7-9 | TRBD1 | TGTGCCAGCAGTTTCGGGACAGGGGTTTCTGGGGCCAACGTCCTGACTTTC | CASSFGTGVSGANVLTF
TRBJ2-7 | - | TRBV6-6 | - | TGTGCCAGCAGTTCCCCTGCCGACGAGCAGTACTTC | CASSSPADEQYF
TRBJ1-1 | - | TRBV5-4 | TRBD1 | TGTGCCAGCAGCGCGGGACAGGGTTCGTACACTGAAGCTTTCTTT | CASSAGQGSYTEAFF
TRBJ1-1 | - | TRBV7-6 | - | TGTGCCAGCAGCCTCGAGTACAGGGTGAGCACTGAAGCTTTCTTT | CASSLEYRVSTEAFF
TRBJ2-3 | - | TRBV19 | - | TGTGCCAGTAGTAGACTTGCGGCTACAGATACGCAGTATTTT | CASSRLAATDTQYF
TRBJ2-5 | - | TRBV6-1 | TRBD2 | TGTGCCAGCAGTGAAGGGGCCCCGGGACTAGCGGGAGCCGAAGAGACCCAGTACTTC | CASSEGAPGLAGAEETQYF
TRBJ2-3 | - | TRBV7-2 | - | TGTGCCAGCAGCTTAGCGTCGGGGGCCGGCGCAGATACGCAGTATTTT | CASSLASGAGADTQYF
TRBJ2-2 | - | TRBV6-5 | - | TGTGCCAGCAGTTACTCCCGGGTGAAGGGGACCGGGGAGCTGTTTTTT | CASSYSRVKGTGELFF
TRBJ2-7 | - | TRBV11-2 | TRBD2 | TGTGCCAGCAGCTTATGGGCGGGAGTCTACGAGCAGTACTTC | CASSLWAGVYEQYF
TRBJ1-5 | once | TRBV10-3 | - | TGTGCCATCAGTGAGTCTAGGGAAAGGGGCAATCAGCCCCAGCATTTT | CAISESRERGNQPQHF
TRBJ2-1 | - | TRBV27 | TRBD2 | TGTGCCACCGTGAGACTAGCGGGCCGCTACAATGAGCAGTTCTTC | CATVRLAGRYNEQFF
TRBJ2-7 | - | TRBV5-4 | - | TGTGCCAGCAGCAAGGGATCCTACGAGCAGTACTTC | CASSKGSYEQYF
TRBJ1-5 | - | TRBV30 | - | TGTGCCTGGAGTGTGAGGGACGGCTATAGCAATCAGCCCCAGCATTTT | CAWSVRDGYSNQPQHF
TRBJ2-2 | once | TRBV12-5 | - | TGTGCTAGTGGTTTGTCCCGGTTGGGGGCAAACACCGGGGAGCTGTTTTTT | CASGLSRLGANTGELFF
TRBJ2-5 | - | TRBV7-3 | TRBD2 | TGTGCCAGCAGTCGAGGGGGTAGCGGGAGCGGTGAGACCCAGTACTTC | CASSRGGSGSGETQYF
TRBJ2-1 | - | TRBV15 | - | TGTGCCACCAGCAGAGTGTCTGGTTTCACCTACAATGAGCAGTTCTTC | CATSRVSGFTYNEQFF
TRBJ2-5 | - | TRBV27 | - | TGTGCCAGCAGTTTCAGGGGTACAGAGACCCAGTACTTC | CASSFRGTETQYF
TRBJ1-5 | - | TRBV7-9 | - | TGTGCCAGCAGCTTAGGGCAAAACAATCAGCCCCAGCATTTT | CASSLGQNNQPQHF
TRBJ1-1 | - | TRBV9 | - | TGTGCCAGCAGCCCTCCAAACAGGGTTGGAGCTGAAGCTTTCTTT | CASSPPNRVGAEAFF
TRBJ1-2 | - | TRBV19 | - | TGTGCCAGTAACCCAAGGAGAGGGTGGGACTATGGCTACACCTTC | CASNPRRGWDYGYTF
TRBJ1-1 | once | TRBV27 | - | TGTGCCAGCAGTCCCCACGTAGGGAGGGACACTGAAGCTTTCTTT | CASSPHVGRDTEAFF
TRBJ2-6 | - | TRBV6-1 | - | TGTGCCAGCAGCCAAGGCTGGGCTGGGGCCAACGTCCTGACTTTC | CASSQGWAGANVLTF
TRBJ2-1 | - | TRBV7-3 | TRBD1 | TGTGCCGGCAGCACCCCCACCGGGACAGAAAACAATGAGCAGTTCTTC | CAGSTPTGTENNEQFF
TRBJ2-7 | - | TRBV7-6 | TRBD1 | TGTGCCAGCAGCTTAGGGGGACAGGGGGCAGGAGAGCAGTACTTC | CASSLGGQGAGEQYF
TRBJ1-3 | - | TRBV2 | - | TGTGCCAGCAGGGCGACGACGGGAAACACCATATATTTT | CASRATTGNTIYF
TRBJ1-2 | - | TRBV5-1 | - | TGCGCCAGCAGCTTAGCAGGGTTGCTTGGCTACACCTTC | CASSLAGLLGYTF
TRBJ1-2 | - | TRBV4-1 | - | TGCGCCAGCAGCCAAGCCCAGTCCGGGGCAGGGGCGCCCTATGGCTACACCTTC | CASSQAQSGAGAPYGYTF
TRBJ2-1 | - | TRBV19 | - | TGTGCCACGAGGGAAGGCTCCCCCTACAATGAGCAGTTCTTC | CATREGSPYNEQFF
TRBJ1-2 | few | TRBV5-5 | - | TGTGCCAGCAGCTCCCCAGGGAGGAACTATGGCTACACCTTC | CASSSPGRNYGYTF
TRBJ2-3 | - | TRBV6-6 | - | TGTGCCAGCGGAGAAGCCTCGAGCACAGATACGCAGTATTTT | CASGEASSTDTQYF
TRBJ2-2 | - | TRBV2 | - | TGTGCCCCTAGGCGTCTGAACACCGGGGAGCTGTTTTTT | CAPRRLNTGELFF
TRBJ2-7 | - | TRBV19 | - | TGTGCCAGTAGTATAGCAACTCCCCCGTCGGACTACGAGCAGTACTTC | CASSIATPPSDYEQYF
TRBJ1-4 | - | TRBV7-2 | - | TGTGCCAGCAGCTTAGTAGGGGTGCTGACTAATGAAAAACTGTTTTTT | CASSLVGVLTNEKLFF
TRBJ2-7 | - | TRBV18 | TRBD1 | TGTGCCAGCTCACCACGGGGTCAGGGGGCTAATGATAACGAGCAGTACTTC | CASSPRGQGANDNEQYF